This is a list of T cell receptor beta chains from one sample in a study of cytomegalovirus exposure and HLA in healthy donors. Assay used: immunoSEQ multiplex PCR; TCRdb lists only in-frame clones, some missing. The table includes a few hundred thousand clones, 80% to 90% detected once. Sequenced material: PBMCs. The source is a woman between 40 and 55 years old in good health and CMV-seropositive. CDR3s include the opening cysteine and the closing phenylalanine or tryptophan. The D gene is left open where the match is weak. Expanded clones get a size class; other rows say once, few or many, or leave the size out.

v_gene: TRBV5-1
d_gene: -
j_gene: TRBJ1-4
abundance: -
CDR3aa: CASSFRGDEKLFF
CDR3nt: TGCGCCAGCAGCTTCAGGGGAGATGAAAAACTGTTTTTT

v_gene: TRBV4-3
d_gene: -
j_gene: TRBJ2-1
abundance: -
CDR3aa: CASSQGGAGLYNEQFF
CDR3nt: TGCGCCAGCAGCCAAGGAGGGGCGGGACTCTACAATGAGCAGTTCTTC

v_gene: TRBV18
d_gene: -
j_gene: TRBJ1-1
abundance: few
CDR3aa: CASSPLTGEAFF
CDR3nt: TGTGCCAGCTCACCTCTGACGGGAGAAGCTTTCTTT

v_gene: TRBV7-9
d_gene: TRBD2
j_gene: TRBJ2-3
abundance: -
CDR3aa: CASSRSGRAEDTQYF
CDR3nt: TGTGCCAGCAGCCGTAGCGGGAGGGCCGAAGATACGCAGTATTTT

v_gene: TRBV7-2
d_gene: TRBD2
j_gene: TRBJ2-2
abundance: -
CDR3aa: CASSLGGLAGSTGELFF
CDR3nt: TGTGCCAGCAGCTTAGGGGGACTAGCGGGATCCACCGGGGAGCTGTTTTTT

v_gene: TRBV19
d_gene: TRBD1
j_gene: TRBJ1-5
abundance: -
CDR3aa: CASALGTGVNQPQHF
CDR3nt: TGTGCCAGTGCTCTAGGGACAGGGGTTAATCAGCCCCAGCATTTT

v_gene: TRBV6-1
d_gene: TRBD2
j_gene: TRBJ2-7
abundance: -
CDR3aa: CASSEGGTSGFYEQYF
CDR3nt: TGTGCCAGCAGTGAGGGGGGGACTAGCGGGTTCTACGAGCAGTACTTC

v_gene: TRBV28
d_gene: -
j_gene: TRBJ1-5
abundance: once
CDR3aa: CASRPQDIGHQPQHF
CDR3nt: TGTGCCAGCAGACCTCAGGATATCGGCCATCAGCCCCAGCATTTT

v_gene: TRBV2
d_gene: TRBD2
j_gene: TRBJ2-2
abundance: -
CDR3aa: CASWTSGRTPGELFF
CDR3nt: TGTGCCAGCTGGACTAGCGGGAGGACCCCCGGGGAGCTGTTTTTT

v_gene: TRBV28
d_gene: TRBD1
j_gene: TRBJ1-5
abundance: -
CDR3aa: CASRSGQGGQPQHF
CDR3nt: TGTGCCAGCAGGAGCGGACAGGGGGGCCAGCCCCAGCATTTT

v_gene: TRBV7-3
d_gene: -
j_gene: TRBJ2-3
abundance: -
CDR3aa: CASSLMGRGADTQYF
CDR3nt: TGTGCCAGCAGCTTAATGGGCAGGGGGGCAGATACGCAGTATTTT

v_gene: TRBV29-1
d_gene: -
j_gene: TRBJ1-4
abundance: -
CDR3aa: CSDRDIANEKLFF
CDR3nt: TGCAGCGATCGGGACATTGCTAATGAAAAACTGTTTTTT

v_gene: TRBV4-2
d_gene: -
j_gene: TRBJ2-1
abundance: -
CDR3aa: CASSPQDYNEQFF
CDR3nt: TGTGCCAGCAGCCCACAGGACTACAATGAGCAGTTCTTC

v_gene: TRBV11-3
d_gene: TRBD2
j_gene: TRBJ2-1
abundance: -
CDR3aa: CASSSRTSWGDYNEQFF
CDR3nt: TGTGCCAGCAGCTCGCGGACTAGTTGGGGGGATTACAATGAGCAGTTCTTC

v_gene: TRBV14
d_gene: -
j_gene: TRBJ1-1
abundance: -
CDR3aa: CASSPYRESTEAFF
CDR3nt: TGTGCCAGCAGCCCCTACAGGGAGTCCACTGAAGCTTTCTTT

v_gene: TRBV5-1
d_gene: -
j_gene: TRBJ2-5
abundance: -
CDR3aa: CASSLGPTTQETQYF
CDR3nt: TGCGCCAGCAGCTTGGGCCCGACTACCCAAGAGACCCAGTACTTC

v_gene: TRBV18
d_gene: -
j_gene: TRBJ1-1
abundance: -
CDR3aa: CASSPPGRGGTEAFF
CDR3nt: TGTGCCAGCTCACCACCGGGGAGGGGTGGAACTGAAGCTTTCTTT

v_gene: TRBV19
d_gene: -
j_gene: TRBJ1-5
abundance: -
CDR3aa: CASSPARARRYSNQPQHF
CDR3nt: TGTGCCAGTAGTCCAGCGAGGGCACGGCGTTATAGCAATCAGCCCCAGCATTTT

v_gene: TRBV6-5
d_gene: -
j_gene: TRBJ2-5
abundance: -
CDR3aa: CASSPGLIGDQYF
CDR3nt: TGTGCCAGCAGTCCGGGTCTGATAGGGGACCAGTACTTC

v_gene: TRBV6-6
d_gene: TRBD1
j_gene: TRBJ1-1
abundance: -
CDR3aa: CASRPGQGGDTEAFF
CDR3nt: TGTGCCAGCAGACCGGGACAGGGAGGTGACACTGAAGCTTTCTTT

v_gene: TRBV13
d_gene: TRBD1
j_gene: TRBJ1-2
abundance: -
CDR3aa: CASSRTGGALLDYGYTF
CDR3nt: TGTGCCAGCAGCAGAACAGGGGGCGCATTACTCGACTATGGCTACACCTTC

v_gene: TRBV4-2
d_gene: -
j_gene: TRBJ2-7
abundance: -
CDR3aa: CASSQDRGPLEQYF
CDR3nt: TGTGCCAGCAGCCAAGATAGAGGCCCCCTAGAGCAGTACTTC

v_gene: TRBV27
d_gene: -
j_gene: TRBJ1-1
abundance: -
CDR3aa: CASSFGVENTEAFF
CDR3nt: TGTGCCAGCAGTTTCGGAGTTGAGAACACTGAAGCTTTCTTT

v_gene: TRBV9
d_gene: TRBD1
j_gene: TRBJ2-5
abundance: -
CDR3aa: CASSANSGTGWKETQYF
CDR3nt: TGTGCCAGCAGCGCTAACTCCGGGACAGGGTGGAAAGAGACCCAGTACTTC

v_gene: TRBV28
d_gene: -
j_gene: TRBJ1-4
abundance: -
CDR3aa: CASSLYSSNEKLFF
CDR3nt: TGTGCCAGCAGTTTATACAGTTCTAATGAAAAACTGTTTTTT

v_gene: TRBV30
d_gene: TRBD1
j_gene: TRBJ2-1
abundance: few
CDR3aa: CAWSTEDRISYNEQFF
CDR3nt: TGTGCCTGGAGTACGGAGGACAGGATCTCCTACAATGAGCAGTTCTTC

v_gene: TRBV2
d_gene: -
j_gene: TRBJ1-2
abundance: -
CDR3aa: CASSGTRLYGYTF
CDR3nt: TGTGCCAGCAGTGGGACACGGTTGTATGGCTACACCTTC

v_gene: TRBV11-2
d_gene: TRBD1
j_gene: TRBJ1-1
abundance: few
CDR3aa: CASSMGQGTEAFF
CDR3nt: TGTGCCAGCAGCATGGGACAGGGGACTGAAGCTTTCTTT

v_gene: TRBV6-5
d_gene: -
j_gene: TRBJ1-1
abundance: -
CDR3aa: CASSLTGSYTEAFF
CDR3nt: TGTGCCAGCAGTCTAACAGGGAGCTATACTGAAGCTTTCTTT

v_gene: TRBV13
d_gene: TRBD1
j_gene: TRBJ2-5
abundance: -
CDR3aa: CASSWDRKQETQYF
CDR3nt: TGTGCCAGCAGCTGGGACAGGAAACAAGAGACCCAGTACTTC

v_gene: TRBV15
d_gene: TRBD1
j_gene: TRBJ2-7
abundance: -
CDR3aa: CATSDRGTGPPKQYF
CDR3nt: TGTGCCACCAGCGACCGCGGGACAGGCCCCCCCAAGCAGTACTTC

v_gene: TRBV27
d_gene: TRBD2
j_gene: TRBJ2-5
abundance: -
CDR3aa: CASSLWSSGPQETQYF
CDR3nt: TGTGCCAGCAGTTTATGGTCTAGCGGTCCACAAGAGACCCAGTACTTC

v_gene: TRBV5-1
d_gene: TRBD2
j_gene: TRBJ2-5
abundance: -
CDR3aa: CASSARGGNRETQYF
CDR3nt: TGCGCCAGCAGCGCCCGGGGGGGGAATCGAGAGACCCAGTACTTC